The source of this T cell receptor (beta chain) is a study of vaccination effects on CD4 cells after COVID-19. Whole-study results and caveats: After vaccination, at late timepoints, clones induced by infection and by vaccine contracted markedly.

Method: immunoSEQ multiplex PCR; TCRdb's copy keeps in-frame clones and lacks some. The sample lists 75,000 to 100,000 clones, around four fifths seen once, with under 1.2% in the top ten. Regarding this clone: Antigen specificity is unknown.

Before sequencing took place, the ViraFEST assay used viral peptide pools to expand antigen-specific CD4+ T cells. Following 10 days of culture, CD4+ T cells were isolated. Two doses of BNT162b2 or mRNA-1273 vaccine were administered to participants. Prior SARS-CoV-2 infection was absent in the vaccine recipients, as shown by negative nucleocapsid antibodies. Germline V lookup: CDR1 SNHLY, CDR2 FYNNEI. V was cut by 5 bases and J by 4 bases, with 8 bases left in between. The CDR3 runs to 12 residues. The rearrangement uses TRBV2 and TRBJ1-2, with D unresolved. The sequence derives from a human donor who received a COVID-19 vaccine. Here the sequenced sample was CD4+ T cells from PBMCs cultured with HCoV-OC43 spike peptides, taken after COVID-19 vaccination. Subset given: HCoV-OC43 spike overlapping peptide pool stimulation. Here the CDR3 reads CASSLTSYGYTF. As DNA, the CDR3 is TGTGCCAGCAGTCTAACTAGCTATGGCTACACCTTC.